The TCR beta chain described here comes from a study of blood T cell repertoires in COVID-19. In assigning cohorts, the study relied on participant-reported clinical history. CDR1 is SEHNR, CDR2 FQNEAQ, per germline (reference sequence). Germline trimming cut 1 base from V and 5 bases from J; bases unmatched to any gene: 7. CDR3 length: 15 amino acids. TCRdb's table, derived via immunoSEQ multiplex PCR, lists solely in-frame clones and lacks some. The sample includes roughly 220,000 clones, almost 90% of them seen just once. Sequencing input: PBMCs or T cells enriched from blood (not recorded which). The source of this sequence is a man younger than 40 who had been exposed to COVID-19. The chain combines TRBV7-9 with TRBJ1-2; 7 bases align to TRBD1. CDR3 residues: CASSLGSDRYYGYTF. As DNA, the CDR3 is TGTGCCAGCAGCTTAGGATCGGACAGGTATTATGGCTACACCTTC.